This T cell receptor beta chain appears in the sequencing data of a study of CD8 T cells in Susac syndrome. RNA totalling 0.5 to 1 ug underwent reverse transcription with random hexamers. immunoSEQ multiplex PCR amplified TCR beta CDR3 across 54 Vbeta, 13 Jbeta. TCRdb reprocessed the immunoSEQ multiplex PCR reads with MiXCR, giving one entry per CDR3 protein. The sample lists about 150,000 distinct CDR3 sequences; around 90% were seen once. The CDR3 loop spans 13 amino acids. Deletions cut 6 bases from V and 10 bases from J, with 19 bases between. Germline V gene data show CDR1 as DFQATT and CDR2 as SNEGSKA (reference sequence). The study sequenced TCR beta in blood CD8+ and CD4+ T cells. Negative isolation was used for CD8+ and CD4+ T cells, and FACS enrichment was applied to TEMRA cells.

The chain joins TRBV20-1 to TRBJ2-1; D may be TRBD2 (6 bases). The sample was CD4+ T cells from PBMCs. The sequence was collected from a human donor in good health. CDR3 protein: CSARPDGRGEQFF. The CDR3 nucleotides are TGCAGTGCGCGGCCGGACGGACGGGGGGAGCAGTTCTTC.